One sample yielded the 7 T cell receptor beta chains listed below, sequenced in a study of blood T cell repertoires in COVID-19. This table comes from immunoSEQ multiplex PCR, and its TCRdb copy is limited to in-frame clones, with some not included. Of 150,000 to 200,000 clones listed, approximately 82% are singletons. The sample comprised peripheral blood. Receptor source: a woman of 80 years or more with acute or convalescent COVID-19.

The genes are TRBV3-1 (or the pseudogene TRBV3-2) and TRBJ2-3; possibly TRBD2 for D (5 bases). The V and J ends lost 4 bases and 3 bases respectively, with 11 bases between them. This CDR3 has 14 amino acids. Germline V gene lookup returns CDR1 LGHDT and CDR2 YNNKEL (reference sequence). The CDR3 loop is CASSRAGGTDTQYF. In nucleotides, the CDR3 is TGTGCCAGCAGCCGGGCGGGCGGGACAGATACGCAGTATTTT.

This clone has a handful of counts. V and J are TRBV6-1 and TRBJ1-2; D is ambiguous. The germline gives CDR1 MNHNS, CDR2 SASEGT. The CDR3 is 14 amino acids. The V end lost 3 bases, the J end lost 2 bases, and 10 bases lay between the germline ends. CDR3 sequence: CASSDSWQNYGYTF. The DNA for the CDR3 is TGTGCCAGCAGTGATTCTTGGCAGAACTATGGCTACACCTTC.

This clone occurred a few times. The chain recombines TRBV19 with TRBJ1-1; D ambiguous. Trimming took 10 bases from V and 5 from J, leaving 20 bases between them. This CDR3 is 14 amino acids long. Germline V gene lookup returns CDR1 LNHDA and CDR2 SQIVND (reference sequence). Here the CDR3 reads CATKFGEGQTEAFF. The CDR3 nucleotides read TGTGCCACCAAGTTCGGGGAAGGTCAAACTGAAGCTTTCTTT.

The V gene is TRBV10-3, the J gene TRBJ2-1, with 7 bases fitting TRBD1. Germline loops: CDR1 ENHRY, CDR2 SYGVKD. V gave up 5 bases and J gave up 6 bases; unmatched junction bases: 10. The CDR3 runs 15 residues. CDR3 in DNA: TGTGCCATCAGTTCACCGACAGGGAAGGGCAATGAGCAGTTCTTC. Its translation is CAISSPTGKGNEQFF.

The CDR3 protein is CATRTSGSTDTQYF. The CDR3 DNA sequence: TGTGCCACGCGGACTAGCGGGAGTACAGATACGCAGTATTTT. The chain employs TRBV10-3 and TRBJ2-3, with 13 bases fitting TRBD2. Trimming cost V 10 bases and J 3 bases; bases outside gene matches: 4. Germline V gene lookup returns CDR1 ENHRY and CDR2 SYGVKD. This CDR3 comprises 14 residues.

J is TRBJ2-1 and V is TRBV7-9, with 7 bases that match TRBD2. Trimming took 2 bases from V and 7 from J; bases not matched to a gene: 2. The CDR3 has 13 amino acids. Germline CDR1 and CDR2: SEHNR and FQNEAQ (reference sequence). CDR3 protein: CASSLTGGNEQFF. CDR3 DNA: TGTGCCAGCAGCTTAACGGGAGGAAATGAGCAGTTCTTC.

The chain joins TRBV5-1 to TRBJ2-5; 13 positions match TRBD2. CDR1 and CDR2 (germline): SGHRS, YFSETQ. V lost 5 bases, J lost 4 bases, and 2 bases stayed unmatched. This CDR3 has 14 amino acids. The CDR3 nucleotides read TGCGCCAGCAGACTAGCGGGAGGGGGAGAGACCCAGTACTTC. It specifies CASRLAGGGETQYF.